The T cell receptor (beta chain) described here comes from a study of blood T cell repertoires in COVID-19. Using immunoSEQ multiplex PCR, the repertoire was profiled, and TCRdb retains in-frame clones only, with some absent. Of roughly 190,000 clones in the sample, more than 70% are singletons; the top ten hold roughly 5.6%. Only a few counts were recorded for this clone. Germline V CDR1 and CDR2: SGHAT, FQNNGV. J was trimmed by 6 bases and V by 3 bases; bases with no gene match: 4. The CDR3 is made up of 14 amino acids. This clonotype was obtained from a woman in her 40s who had recovered from COVID-19. Sequencing was performed on peripheral blood. The V gene is TRBV11-2, the J gene TRBJ2-2; 7 positions match TRBD2. Here the CDR3 reads CASSLLAGAGELFF. The DNA for the CDR3 is TGTGCCAGCAGCTTGCTTGCGGGGGCCGGGGAGCTGTTTTTT.